One sample yielded the 14 T cell receptor beta chains listed below, sequenced in a study of technical replicates of blood from several donors. Clones were read by immunoSEQ multiplex PCR, and TCRdb kept only the in-frame ones, dropping some. The data show some 77,000 clones, about 92% seen once. The material sequenced was T cells isolated from PBMCs. The receptors were sampled from a human donor in good health.

This clone showed up just a few times. J is TRBJ1-3 and V is TRBV5-6; D unresolved. The germline gives CDR1 SGHDT, CDR2 YYEEEE. Trimming left V 2 bases short and J 8 bases short, with 8 bases between. The CDR3 loop spans 12 amino acids. Here the CDR3 reads CASSFSGDTIYF. CDR3 nucleotide sequence: TGTGCCAGCAGCTTTAGCGGAGACACCATATATTTT.

The chain has TRBV15 and TRBJ1-2, with 7 bases fitting TRBD1. After removal of 5 bases from V and 7 bases from J, the junction contained 10 bases not matched to a gene. This CDR3 contains 14 residues. Germline V gives CDR1 LNHNV, CDR2 YYDKDF (reference sequence). Here the CDR3 reads CATSGTDRVLGYTF. CDR3 sequence (DNA): TGTGCCACCAGCGGGACTGACAGGGTACTTGGCTACACCTTC. Looking up the rest from reference TRBV15 and TRBJ1-2 gives the full variable domain: DAMVIQNPRYQVTQFGKPVTLSCSQTLNHNVMYWYQQKSSQAPKLLFHYYDKDFNNEADTPDNFQSRRPNTSFCFLDIRSPGLGDTAMYLCATSGTDRVLGYTFGSGTRLTVV.

The chain combines TRBV11-2 with TRBJ2-2, with D unclear. The germline V gene has CDR1 SGHAT and CDR2 FQNNGV. Trimming shortened V by 6 bases and J by 4 bases, and 9 bases separated the two germline ends. This CDR3 contains 13 residues. The CDR3 bases are TGTGCCAGCAGTTCTCCAGGCACCGGGGAGCTGTTTTTT. Translated, it gives CASSSPGTGELFF.

The V gene is TRBV4-2, the J gene TRBJ2-5; 10 nucleotides match TRBD2. The V gene's germline CDR1 is LGHNA and CDR2 YNFKEQ. J was trimmed by 2 bases and V by 4 bases; bases with no gene match: 4. There are 15 residues in the CDR3. The CDR3 DNA is TGTGCCAGCAGCCGAATACTAGCGGGACAAGAGACCCAGTACTTC. This encodes CASSRILAGQETQYF.

J is TRBJ2-1 and V is TRBV10-3, with D hard to call. Germline V gene data show CDR1 as ENHRY and CDR2 as SYGVKD. CDR3 length equals 13 residues. Trimming stripped 1 base from V and 6 bases from J, with 7 bases between. CDR3 sequence: CAISELIPNEQFF. The CDR3 coding sequence is TGTGCCATCAGTGAGTTAATTCCCAATGAGCAGTTCTTC.

The chain uses TRBV30 and TRBJ1-5; D unclear. Trimming cost V 2 bases and J 2 bases, with 16 bases left between them. This CDR3 spans 16 amino acids. Germline lookup yields CDR1 GTSNPN and CDR2 SVGIG (reference sequence). The chain's CDR3 is CAWSPERGKGNQPQHF. CDR3 in DNA: TGTGCCTGGAGTCCTGAACGGGGAAAGGGCAATCAGCCCCAGCATTTT.

The gene calls are TRBV15 and TRBJ1-1, with 7 nucleotides matching TRBD1. V gave up 0 bases and J gave up 0 bases; unmatched junction bases: 7. The CDR3 loop spans 17 amino acids. From germline, CDR1 is LNHNV and CDR2 YYDKDF (reference sequence). This CDR3 is CATSRDLQGLMNTEAFF. CDR3 DNA: TGTGCCACCAGCAGAGATTTACAGGGGCTGATGAACACTGAAGCTTTCTTT.

This chain links TRBV2 with TRBJ2-1, with 14 positions matching TRBD2. The J segment lost 6 bases and the V segment lost 10 bases, leaving 20 bases of the junction unmatched. The CDR3 covers 19 residues. Per the germline V gene, CDR1 is SNHLY and CDR2 is FYNNEI. CDR3 region: CATLKTGTSGGLDFNEQFF. The CDR3 region has the DNA TGTGCCACCTTAAAAACAGGGACTAGCGGGGGCTTAGATTTCAATGAGCAGTTCTTC.

This clone was counted once. Compared with germline, one end of the junction differs, possibly owing to a read error. The genes are TRBV9 and TRBJ2-1; 8 nucleotides align to TRBD1. The germline V gene has CDR1 SGDLS and CDR2 YYNGEE. The CDR3 spans 14 residues. The DNA of the CDR3 is TGCGCCTGTATCAGGGGGCTTATCAATAAGGAGCAGTTCTTC. Residues: CACIRGLINKEQFF. The whole variable domain, remainder taken from reference TRBV9 and TRBJ2-1, is DSGVTQTPKHLITATGQRVTLRCSPRSGDLSVYWYQQSLDQGLQFLIQYYNGEERAKGNILERFSAQQFPDLHSELNLSSLELGDSALYFCACIRGLINKEQFFGPGTRLTVL.

The chain combines TRBV7-9 with TRBJ1-3; possibly TRBD1 for D (6 bases). CDR3 length: 16 residues. Germline V gene data show CDR1 as SEHNR and CDR2 as FQNEAQ (reference sequence). The V end lost 7 bases, the J end lost 2 bases, and 18 bases lay between the germline ends. The CDR3 DNA reads TGTGCCAGCACCCCTCCAGGGGCAAAGGCTGGAAACACCATATATTTT. Residues: CASTPPGAKAGNTIYF.

As for this clone: Its ends do not fully match the called genes, so a read error is possible. The genes are TRBV20-1 and TRBJ1-1, with D perhaps matching TRBD1 (5 bases). Germline CDR1 reads DFQATT; CDR2 reads SNEGSKA (reference sequence). The CDR3 loop spans 11 amino acids. CDR3 sequence (DNA): TGCAGTGCTAGGACAGAAGCTTTAACCTTGTTT. This translates into CSARTEALTLF.

V is TRBV7-9 and J is TRBJ2-1; D unclear. The length of the CDR3 is 14 residues. Trimming took 5 bases from V and 5 from J, leaving 13 bases between them. In germline, CDR1 is SEHNR, CDR2 FQNEAQ (reference sequence). The CDR3 coding sequence is TGTGCCAGCAGCCCATACGCAACTAACAATGAGCAGTTCTTC. This translates into CASSPYATNNEQFF.

This clone showed up just once. V and J are TRBV30 and TRBJ2-1, with 8 positions matching TRBD2. Unmatched junction bases numbered 8, after V lost 2 bases and J lost 8 bases. The CDR3 covers 14 residues. Germline values: CDR1 GTSNPN, CDR2 SVGIG (reference sequence). The CDR3: CAWSMERETDEQFF. Written as DNA, the CDR3 is TGTGCCTGGAGTATGGAGCGGGAGACGGATGAGCAGTTCTTC.

This rearrangement joins TRBV7-9 to TRBJ1-4; 7 bases line up with TRBD1. Germline assignment: CDR1 SEHNR and CDR2 FQNEAQ (reference sequence). The junction had 11 bases not matched to a gene; V was cut back by 5 bases and J by 5 bases. The CDR3 spans 16 residues. The CDR3 loop is CASSARMTGRNEKLFF. CDR3 sequence (DNA): TGTGCCAGCAGCGCAAGAATGACAGGGAGAAATGAAAAACTGTTTTTT.